In its sample, the clone carrying this T cell receptor (beta chain) was seen a few times. Its specificity is unknown. V lost 3 bases, J lost 0 bases, and 10 bases lay in between. Per germline, CDR1 SGDLS and CDR2 YYNGEE. The CDR3 has 14 residues. These data are taken from a study of cytotoxic CD8 clonotypes in ibrutinib-treated CLL. Overall study: Responses: around 25 partial, 2 complete; after median roughly 63 months, roughly 14 stayed remitted, approximately twelve progressed. Study observations and caveats: Clonality rose at ibrutinib response, held steady in sustained remission, and fell toward baseline at progression.

A 1 in 200,000 to 1 in 1 million T cell depth was the sequencing target. Method: immunoSEQ multiplex PCR; TCRdb's copy keeps in-frame clones and lacks some. The table includes roughly 330,000 clones, approximately 67% detected once. Sequences were derived from PBMCs, sampled after 36 months of ibrutinib treatment. This chain uses TRBV9 with TRBJ2-7; no clear D gene. This clonotype originated in a human donor with chronic lymphocytic leukemia. The CDR3 DNA reads as TGTGCCAGCAGCGCCGAGACCGTCTCCTACGAGCAGTACTTC. Its translation: CASSAETVSYEQYF.